These 27 T cell receptor beta chains share one sample of origin, sequenced in a study of T cells in Graves' hyperthyroidism and ophthalmopathy. Researchers amplified the TCR beta CDR3 regions from RNA transcripts. HTBI primers drove first-round RT-PCR of the TCR CDR3. TCRdb analysed the multiplex PCR reads with MiXCR anew, one entry per CDR3 protein. Among over 150,000 distinct CDR3 sequences listed, over 15% were seen once. The sample consisted of blood. These receptors were collected from a woman aged 45-65 years with Graves' hyperthyroidism.

This clonotype was counted ten times or more. V is TRBV20-1 and J is TRBJ1-3, with D possibly TRBD1 on 6 matching bases. Germline V gene sequence: CDR1 DFQATT, CDR2 SNEGSKA (reference sequence). Trimming cost V 2 bases and J 4 bases, with 9 bases left between them. This CDR3 comprises 13 residues. The CDR3 protein is CSARRGSGNTIYF. The CDR3 nucleotides are TGCAGTGCTAGAAGGGGGTCCGGAAACACCATATATTTT.

This clonotype has ten or more counts. The gene calls are TRBV20-1 and TRBJ2-3; D is unresolved. Germline CDR1 DFQATT, CDR2 SNEGSKA (reference sequence). The CDR3 has 14 residues. V shed 5 bases and J shed 1 base, with 13 bases lying between them. Here the CDR3 reads CSAAGLAGTDTQYF. CDR3 coding DNA: TGCAGTGCTGCAGGCTTAGCCGGCACAGATACGCAGTATTTT.

The rearrangement uses TRBV20-1 and TRBJ2-7; either TRBD1 or TRBD2 may fit D (5 bases each). Per the germline V gene, CDR1 is DFQATT and CDR2 is SNEGSKA (reference sequence). The V gene lost 6 bases and the J gene lost 5 bases, with 17 bases spanning the gap. CDR3 length equals 13 residues. CDR3 region: CSAIAGRWDEQYF. The CDR3 nucleotides are TGCAGTGCCATTGCAGGGAGATGGGACGAGCAGTACTTC.

Of note for this clonotype: The DNA is left out, because the CDR3 cannot be placed on it with certainty; the CDR3 is given as TCRdb lists it. The chain couples TRBV6-5 to TRBJ2-7; TRBD1, as called in the table, went unchecked against the DNA. The CDR3 spans 15 residues, counting both ends. Germline V lookup: CDR1 MNHEY, CDR2 SVGAGI. The CDR3 here is CASSTSGQGAEEQYF.

This clonotype was seen at least ten times. This chain uses TRBV9 with TRBJ1-4; TRBD1 aligns across 10 bases. CDR1 is SGDLS, CDR2 YYNGEE, per germline. The junction had 7 bases not matched to a gene; V was cut back by 4 bases and J by 7 bases. CDR3 size: 15 residues. CDR3 sequence (DNA): TGTGCCAGCAGCTTCTTGACAGGGGGCGGTGAAAAACTGTTTTTT. Encoded protein: CASSFLTGGGEKLFF.

This clonotype showed up many times. The rearrangement links TRBV6-2 or TRBV6-3 to TRBJ2-7; tentatively, D is TRBD1 or TRBD2 (5 bases each). V dropped 6 bases and J dropped 2 bases, with 11 bases sitting between them. Germline V gene sequence: CDR1 MNHEY, CDR2 SVGEGT. The CDR3 has 13 residues. The CDR3 spells CASRRGTPYEQYF. The CDR3 bases are TGTGCCAGCAGAAGAGGGACCCCCTACGAGCAGTACTTC.

This chain links TRBV4-2 with TRBJ1-4, with a possible D match to TRBD1 (6 bases). CDR1 and CDR2 from the germline V gene are LGHNA and YNFKEQ. Trimming removed 2 bases at V and 5 bases at J, with 12 bases between. The CDR3 runs to 15 residues. The CDR3 coding sequence is TGTGCCAGCAGCCAATCAGGGGTTCTGAATGAAAAACTGTTTTTT. It codes for CASSQSGVLNEKLFF.

The V and J genes are TRBV11-2 and TRBJ2-1; 8 bases line up with TRBD2. After removal of 5 bases from V and 6 bases from J, the junction contained 18 bases not matched to a gene. Per germline, CDR1 SGHAT and CDR2 FQNNGV. CDR3 size: 18 residues. The CDR3 DNA reads as TGTGCCAGCAGCCAACCGCCGGGATTAGCGGGAAAGTTCAATGAGCAGTTCTTC. Encoded protein: CASSQPPGLAGKFNEQFF.

Many counts were recorded for this clonotype. The genes are TRBV20-1 and TRBJ1-4, with TRBD1 matching over 8 bases. The ends lost 3 bases at V and 6 bases at J; junction bases unmatched: 6. The CDR3 sequence is 14 residues long. From germline, CDR1 is DFQATT and CDR2 SNEGSKA (reference sequence). CDR3 DNA: TGCAGTGCTAGTGTGGGCAGGGGGCATGAAAAACTGTTTTTT. This gives the protein CSASVGRGHEKLFF.

This clonotype was counted many times. The rearrangement uses TRBV9 and TRBJ1-2, with D uncertain. CDR3 length equals 14 residues. V was cut by 3 bases and J by 1 base, with 10 bases left in between. Germline V gene lookup returns CDR1 SGDLS and CDR2 YYNGEE. The CDR3 loop is CASSGRTGNYGYTF. The CDR3 DNA sequence: TGTGCCAGCAGCGGCCGGACGGGTAACTATGGCTACACCTTC. Looking up the rest from reference TRBV9 and TRBJ1-2 gives the full variable domain: DSGVTQTPKHLITATGQRVTLRCSPRSGDLSVYWYQQSLDQGLQFLIQYYNGEERAKGNILERFSAQQFPDLHSELNLSSLELGDSALYFCASSGRTGNYGYTFGSGTRLTVV.

This clonotype was detected many times. The chain is built from TRBV20-1 and TRBJ2-7, with TRBD1 identical over 9 bases. Germline trimming cut 7 bases from V and 5 bases from J; bases unmatched to any gene: 6. The CDR3 is made up of 12 amino acids. In germline, CDR1 is DFQATT, CDR2 SNEGSKA (reference sequence). CDR3 protein: CSVHRQGDEQYF. The DNA for the CDR3 is TGCAGTGTTCACCGACAGGGGGACGAGCAGTACTTC.

The chain combines TRBV4-3 with TRBJ1-1; 8 bases fit TRBD1. In germline, CDR1 is LGHNA, CDR2 YSLEER. This CDR3 contains 16 residues. With V trimmed by 0 bases and J by 5 bases, 8 bases remained unmatched. DNA of the CDR3: TGCGCCAGCAGCCAAGAATCGACAGGGGCAGGAACTGAAGCTTTCTTT. This translates into CASSQESTGAGTEAFF.

The sample holds many counts of this clonotype. The chain employs TRBV2 and TRBJ2-5; D possibly corresponds to TRBD1 (6 bases). Trimming cost V 0 bases and J 0 bases, with 8 bases left between them. Looked up from germline, CDR1 is SNHLY and CDR2 is FYNNEI. The CDR3 runs to 15 residues. CDR3 sequence: CASSEASGDQETQYF. CDR3 sequence (DNA): TGTGCCAGCAGTGAAGCCTCAGGGGACCAAGAGACCCAGTACTTC.

This clonotype showed up many times. The rearrangement joins TRBV20-1 to TRBJ1-5; D possibly corresponds to TRBD1 (5 bases). Trimming shortened V by 4 bases and J by 5 bases, and 18 bases separated the two germline ends. The CDR3 extends over 15 amino acids. CDR1 is DFQATT, CDR2 SNEGSKA, per germline (reference sequence). CDR3: CSANLGRGYDQPQHF. The CDR3 DNA reads TGCAGTGCTAATTTGGGGAGGGGCTACGATCAGCCCCAGCATTTT.

This clonotype was found many times. The chain uses TRBV5-1 and TRBJ2-2; D call uncertain. From germline, CDR1 is SGHRS and CDR2 YFSETQ. Trimming cost V 1 base and J 1 base, with 5 bases left between them. This CDR3 region has 14 residues. Written as DNA, the CDR3 is TGCGCCAGCAGCTTGTTCAGGAACACCGGGGAGCTGTTTTTT. It yields the protein CASSLFRNTGELFF.

This clonotype has a count of ten or more. The CDR3 loop is CASRTSGASTDTQYF. CDR3 in DNA: TGTGCCAGTAGGACTAGCGGGGCGAGCACAGATACGCAGTATTTT. The chain has TRBV19 and TRBJ2-3; 11 bases align to TRBD2. Looked up from germline, CDR1 is LNHDA and CDR2 is SQIVND (reference sequence). CDR3 length: 15 amino acids. Germline trimming cut 6 bases from V and 0 bases from J; bases unmatched to any gene: 2.

The chain employs TRBV2 and TRBJ2-1; D perhaps matches TRBD2 (5 bases). V was shortened by 7 bases and J by 1 base, with 20 bases between the two germline ends. Germline CDR1 reads SNHLY; CDR2 reads FYNNEI. CDR3 length: 17 amino acids. In nucleotides, the CDR3 is TGTGCCAGCAACCCTCAGACCGGCTCGGGGTCCTACAATGAGCAGTTCTTC. Encoded protein: CASNPQTGSGSYNEQFF.

A word on this clonotype: Here the CDR3 omits its conserved ending phenylalanine or tryptophan, so a read error is the likely source. The chain links TRBV6-5 to TRBJ1-1; D is unclear. Germline V CDR1 and CDR2: MNHEY, SVGAGI. The CDR3 loop spans 15 amino acids. V lost 1 base and J lost 0, with 9 bases in between. The CDR3 nucleotides are TGTGCCAGCAGTTACTACGGATCCTTGAACACTGAAGCTTTCTCT. This translates into CASSYYGSLNTEAFS.

Ten or more counts support this clonotype. The chain recombines TRBV25-1 with TRBJ1-4; 9 nucleotides line up with TRBD1. The germline CDR1 and CDR2 sequences are MGHDK and SYGVNS. CDR3 length: 15 amino acids. V lost 5 bases to trimming and J lost 8 bases; unmatched junction nucleotides: 9. CDR3 coding DNA: TGTGCCAGCAGTTCTACCGGGACAGGGTGGGAAAAACTGTTTTTT. Translating gives CASSSTGTGWEKLFF. Full variable domain (outside the CDR3, taken from reference TRBV25-1 and TRBJ1-4): EADIYQTPRYLVIGTGKKITLECSQTMGHDKMYWYQQDPGMELHLIHYSYGVNSTEKGDLSSESTVSRIRTEHFPLTLESARPSHTSQYLCASSSTGTGWEKLFFGSGTQLSVL.

This clonotype has a count of ten or more. The J gene is TRBJ2-3, the V gene TRBV7-2, with 8 bases that match TRBD1. Germline assignment: CDR1 SGHTA and CDR2 FQGNSA. The length of the CDR3 is 15 residues. V shed 5 bases and J 4 bases; nucleotides not matched to a gene: 8. The CDR3 sequence: CASSPDRVAPDTQYF. The CDR3 DNA follows: TGTGCCAGCAGCCCGGACAGGGTGGCGCCAGATACGCAGTATTTT.

This clonotype was seen more than once but under ten times. The chain combines TRBV7-2 with TRBJ2-2; 9 bases fit TRBD2. V lost 4 bases to trimming and J lost 4 bases; unmatched junction nucleotides: 10. Per the germline V gene, CDR1 is SGHTA and CDR2 is FQGNSA. CDR3 length: 17 amino acids. Here the CDR3 reads CASSSMREGARTGELFF. As DNA, the CDR3 is TGTGCCAGCAGCTCGATGCGGGAGGGGGCTCGCACCGGGGAGCTGTTTTTT.

The chain uses TRBV7-9 and TRBJ1-1; D not resolved. The V gene lost 1 base and the J gene lost 5 bases, with 11 bases spanning the gap. The V gene's germline CDR1 is SEHNR and CDR2 FQNEAQ (reference sequence). The CDR3 is 14 residues long. CDR3 bases: TGTGCCAGCAGCTTAGTCGGGCTGGGGACTGAAGCTTTCTTT. Amino acid sequence: CASSLVGLGTEAFF.

This clonotype was counted at least ten times. The V call is TRBV5-1, the J call TRBJ2-1; 8 bases align to TRBD1. CDR3 length: 12 amino acids. Trimming removed 6 bases from V and 5 bases from J; junction bases left unmatched: 1. Germline values: CDR1 SGHRS, CDR2 YFSETQ. In nucleotides, the CDR3 is TGCGCCAGCATGGACAGGGACAATGAGCAGTTCTTC. This encodes CASMDRDNEQFF. The variable domain in full, completed from reference TRBV5-1 and TRBJ2-1, reads KAGVTQTPRYLIKTRGQQVTLSCSPISGHRSVSWYQQTPGQGLQFLFEYFSETQRNKGNFPGRFSGRQFSNSRSEMNVSTLELGDSALYLCASMDRDNEQFFGPGTRLTVL.

In this sample, this clonotype turned up many times. The rearrangement joins TRBV14 to TRBJ1-3; TRBD1 matches at 11 bases. The CDR3 is 19 amino acids. The J segment lost 0 bases and the V segment lost 3 bases, leaving 10 bases of the junction unmatched. Germline V lookup: CDR1 SGHDN, CDR2 FVKESK. The CDR3 spells CASSQIPGQGGLSGNTIYF. DNA of the CDR3: TGTGCCAGCAGCCAGATTCCGGGACAGGGGGGACTCTCTGGAAACACCATATATTTT.

The chain links TRBV7-2 to TRBJ1-2, with a tentative D call TRBD1 (5 bases). This CDR3 is built from 15 residues. V dropped 1 base and J dropped 4 bases, with 13 bases sitting between them. Germline CDR1 and CDR2: SGHTA and FQGNSA. The CDR3, as DNA: TGTGCCAGCAGCTTAGTAGGGGACCTGGGCTATGGCTACACCTTC. Translated, it gives CASSLVGDLGYGYTF.

In its sample, this clonotype was seen many times. The chain links TRBV24-1 to TRBJ2-1; D possibly corresponds to TRBD2 (7 bases). V was cut by 5 bases and J by 8 bases, with 24 bases left in between. This CDR3 region has 17 residues. Germline CDR1 and CDR2: KGHDR and SFDVKD. This chain's CDR3 is CATSAGRGNPTLDEQFF. CDR3 bases: TGTGCCACCAGTGCAGGGAGGGGGAACCCAACGTTGGATGAGCAGTTCTTC.

This clonotype was detected many times. The chain is built from TRBV20-1 and TRBJ1-4; D uncertain. Trimming removed 5 bases from V and 4 bases from J, with 20 bases in between. Germline V gene data show CDR1 as DFQATT and CDR2 as SNEGSKA (reference sequence). CDR3 size: 16 residues. The CDR3 coding sequence is TGCAGTGCTTCCCGGGTAGGAGGGTTTGGTAATGAAAAACTGTTTTTT. This codes for CSASRVGGFGNEKLFF.